This passage covers 8 T cell receptor beta chains from one sample sequenced in a study of blood T cell repertoires in COVID-19. Sequencing was performed with immunoSEQ multiplex PCR; in TCRdb, only in-frame clones are kept and a portion is missing. The table lists approximately 96,000 clones, roughly 90% of them singletons. Material for sequencing was peripheral blood. All receptors derive from a man aged 55 to 70 with acute or convalescent COVID-19.

The CDR3 nucleotides read TGTGCCAGCACCCAGGGGATCCAAGAGACCCAGTACTTC. Encoded protein: CASTQGIQETQYF. The rearrangement links TRBV7-2 to TRBJ2-5; tentative D call: TRBD1 (6 bases). This CDR3 is built from 13 residues. Germline V gene data show CDR1 as SGHTA and CDR2 as FQGNSA. V was cut by 7 bases and J by 1 base, with 10 bases left in between.

The V and J genes are TRBV3-1 (or the pseudogene TRBV3-2) and TRBJ2-5; TRBD1 is a possible D gene (5 bases). V was pared by 2 bases and J by 1 base, with 11 bases between. The CDR3 spans 15 residues. The germline V gene has CDR1 LGHDT and CDR2 YNNKEL (reference sequence). This CDR3 reads CASSQSGLGQETQYF. The CDR3 coding sequence is TGTGCCAGCAGCCAATCAGGGCTCGGCCAAGAGACCCAGTACTTC.

This chain uses TRBV4-3 with TRBJ1-3, with D hard to call. V was cut by 0 bases and J by 4 bases, with 19 bases left in between. CDR1 is LGHNA, CDR2 YSLEER, per germline. CDR3 length: 18 amino acids. The CDR3 nucleotides are TGCGCCAGCAGCCAAGAACCCCCGGGAAGGTTGTTAGGAAACACCATATATTTT. Protein sequence: CASSQEPPGRLLGNTIYF.

The chain carries TRBV6-5 and TRBJ1-2, with TRBD1 matching over 8 bases. Unmatched junction bases numbered 6, after V lost 2 bases and J lost 4 bases. The CDR3 consists of 15 residues. Germline V lookup: CDR1 MNHEY, CDR2 SVGAGI. The CDR3 here is CASSYGQGLSYGYTF. CDR3 in DNA: TGTGCCAGCAGTTACGGACAGGGACTTTCCTATGGCTACACCTTC.

V is TRBV15 and J is TRBJ1-3; no reliable D call. This CDR3 has 14 residues. Trimming left V 0 bases short and J 4 bases short, with 7 bases between. CDR1 and CDR2 (germline): LNHNV, YYDKDF (reference sequence). The CDR3 reads CATSRDPGGNTIYF. In DNA, the CDR3 is TGTGCCACCAGCAGAGATCCGGGGGGAAACACCATATATTTT.

This chain uses TRBV19 with TRBJ1-1, with TRBD1 identical over 7 bases. The length of the CDR3 is 12 residues. Germline-derived CDR1 and CDR2 are LNHDA and SQIVND (reference sequence). V shed 8 bases and J 4 bases; nucleotides not matched to a gene: 4. CDR3 in DNA: TGTGCCAGTTTATCAGGGGGCACTGAAGCTTTCTTT. This encodes CASLSGGTEAFF.

The V and J genes are TRBV28 and TRBJ1-2, with D possibly matching TRBD1 (5 bases). Trimming cost V 10 bases and J 5 bases, with 14 bases left between them. The CDR3 is 12 residues long. Germline-derived CDR1 and CDR2 are MDHEN and SYDVKM. The DNA of the CDR3 is TGTGCCATTCCCGCGGGGGGATATGGCTACACCTTC. Encoded protein: CAIPAGGYGYTF.

The chain uses TRBV19 and TRBJ1-1; D is uncertain. The germline gives CDR1 LNHDA, CDR2 SQIVND (reference sequence). This CDR3 has 12 residues. V lost 7 bases and J 1 base, leaving 7 bases between the germline ends. The CDR3 is CASIAENTEAFF. CDR3 coding DNA: TGTGCCAGTATTGCAGAGAACACTGAAGCTTTCTTT.